Listed here are 7 T cell receptor beta chains from one sample, sequenced in a study of technical replicates of blood from four donors. This table comes from immunoSEQ multiplex PCR, and its TCRdb copy is limited to in-frame clones, with some not included. The sample consists of around 54,000 clones, about 96% of them appearing once. The sample was T cells isolated from PBMCs. The receptors come from a human donor in good health.

The rearrangement uses TRBV5-6 and TRBJ2-3, with 8 bases fitting TRBD2. The germline CDR1 and CDR2 sequences are SGHDT and YYEEEE. There are 15 residues in the CDR3. With V trimmed by 7 bases and J by 2 bases, 9 bases remained unmatched. CDR3 DNA sequence: TGTGCCAGCCTAAAACTAGCGGCATACACAGATACGCAGTATTTT. It codes for CASLKLAAYTDTQYF.

In its sample, this clone was seen once. The J gene is TRBJ2-3, the V gene TRBV29-1; possibly TRBD2 for D (5 bases). Germline V lookup: CDR1 SQVTM, CDR2 ANQGSEA. The CDR3 sequence is 18 residues long. V gave up 4 bases and J gave up 0 bases, with 23 bases separating them. The CDR3 nucleotides are TGCAGCGTTGGAGCTAGACTAAAGGGAGTTTTTAGCACAGATACGCAGTATTTT. Protein: CSVGARLKGVFSTDTQYF.

The genes are TRBV6-5 and TRBJ2-7, with 10 bases aligning to TRBD1. Per the germline V gene, CDR1 is MNHEY and CDR2 is SVGAGI. V trimming: 8 bases; J trimming: 2 bases; junction bases outside the gene matches: 6. This CDR3 has 14 residues. The CDR3 protein is CASARDRGPYEQYF. CDR3 DNA: TGTGCCAGCGCCCGGGACAGGGGTCCCTACGAGCAGTACTTC.

The V gene is TRBV27, the J gene TRBJ2-5, with 7 nucleotides matching TRBD2. Trimming removed 4 bases from V and 1 base from J; junction bases left unmatched: 3. Germline loops: CDR1 MNHEY, CDR2 SMNVEV (reference sequence). This CDR3 contains 14 residues. CDR3 loop: CASSSLAGQETQYF. CDR3 in DNA: TGTGCCAGCAGTTCCTTAGCGGGCCAAGAGACCCAGTACTTC.

This clone showed up just once. This sequence joins TRBV5-1 and TRBJ1-1; 8 bases are a match to TRBD1. V shed 4 bases and J 1 base; nucleotides not matched to a gene: 9. The length of the CDR3 is 16 residues. CDR1 and CDR2 (germline): SGHRS, YFSETQ. CDR3 bases: TGCGCCAGCAGCCTCTGGACAGGGCGAGCGAACACTGAAGCTTTCTTT. This encodes CASSLWTGRANTEAFF. Filled out from reference TRBV5-1 and TRBJ1-1, the complete variable domain reads KAGVTQTPRYLIKTRGQQVTLSCSPISGHRSVSWYQQTPGQGLQFLFEYFSETQRNKGNFPGRFSGRQFSNSRSEMNVSTLELGDSALYLCASSLWTGRANTEAFFGQGTRLTVV.

This clone occurred once. The V gene is TRBV5-1, the J gene TRBJ1-4; 8 nucleotides align to TRBD1. The CDR3 contains 16 residues. V shed 1 base and J 8 bases; nucleotides not matched to a gene: 10. Germline CDR1 and CDR2: SGHRS and YFSETQ. The chain's CDR3 is CASSLRTGSIGEKLFF. In nucleotides, the CDR3 is TGCGCCAGCAGCTTGCGGACAGGGAGCATAGGCGAAAAACTGTTTTTT.

The chain carries TRBV29-1 and TRBJ1-5; possible D gene TRBD1, 6 bases. Germline V gives CDR1 SQVTM, CDR2 ANQGSEA. Trimming removed 4 bases at V and 6 bases at J, with 16 bases between. This CDR3 spans 14 amino acids. CDR3 coding DNA: TGCAGCGTTGTGGTACAGGGCCAAGGTCAGCCCCAGCATTTT. This encodes CSVVVQGQGQPQHF.